The 25 T cell receptor beta chains reported below all come from one sample, sequenced in a study of T cell changes during pregnancy in multiple sclerosis. Method: immunoSEQ multiplex PCR; TCRdb's copy keeps in-frame clones and lacks some. In the table there are 100,000 or so clones, 80% to 95% of which are singletons. The sequencing used peripheral blood, collected after pregnancy. These receptors originate from a female donor with multiple sclerosis, enrolled in a pregnancy study.

J is TRBJ2-3 and V is TRBV14, with D uncertain. This CDR3 is 12 amino acids long. The V end was cut by 5 bases, the J end by 3 bases, with 6 bases between. Germline V gene lookup returns CDR1 SGHDN and CDR2 FVKESK. CDR3 nucleotide sequence: TGTGCCAGCAGCGTCGGGACAGATACGCAGTATTTT. Amino acid sequence: CASSVGTDTQYF.

The chain is built from TRBV9 and TRBJ2-3, with D possibly matching TRBD1 (6 bases). V lost 3 bases to trimming and J lost 4 bases, with 18 bases between them. The CDR3 spans 16 residues. The V gene's germline CDR1 is SGDLS and CDR2 YYNGEE. As DNA, the CDR3 is TGTGCCAGCAGCGGGGGTAGGAACAGGGAGCCAGATACGCAGTATTTT. Encoded protein: CASSGGRNREPDTQYF.

The V call is TRBV11-2, the J call TRBJ1-2; D is uncertain. Germline V gene sequence: CDR1 SGHAT, CDR2 FQNNGV. The V end was cut by 1 base, the J end by 0 bases, with 15 bases between. This CDR3 is 17 amino acids long. The CDR3: CASSLGQLGASNYGYTF. The CDR3 DNA sequence: TGTGCCAGCAGCTTAGGGCAGCTGGGCGCCTCTAACTATGGCTACACCTTC.

This clone was counted a few times. This sequence joins TRBV5-5 and TRBJ2-2; D may be TRBD2 (6 bases). V lost 4 bases, J lost 4 bases, and 17 bases lay in between. CDR1 and CDR2 (germline): SGHKS, YYEKEE (reference sequence). CDR3 length equals 16 residues. In nucleotides, the CDR3 is TGTGCCAGCAGCACGCCTGGGGGGACTGGCACCGGGGAGCTGTTTTTT. It translates to CASSTPGGTGTGELFF.

On this clone itself: The identical CDR3 is also encoded by other nucleotide sequences in the sample. This sequence joins TRBV4-1 and TRBJ1-3, with D possibly matching TRBD1 (6 bases). Trimming removed 2 bases at V and 0 bases at J, with 8 bases between. The CDR3 is 15 amino acids. CDR1 is MGHRA, CDR2 YSYEKL, per germline. The CDR3 protein is CASSQTGSSGNTIYF. The CDR3 DNA follows: TGCGCCAGCAGCCAAACAGGGAGCTCTGGAAACACCATATATTTT.

The rearrangement uses TRBV2 and TRBJ2-7, with D possibly being TRBD1 (6 bases). The CDR3 is 12 amino acids. The germline CDR1 and CDR2 sequences are SNHLY and FYNNEI. Trimming stripped 6 bases from V and 2 bases from J, with 8 bases between. Here the CDR3 reads CASRDSAYEQYF. The CDR3 DNA reads TGTGCCAGCAGGGACAGTGCCTACGAGCAGTACTTC.

This clone was found once. The rearrangement links TRBV5-1 to TRBJ2-1, with D tentatively TRBD2 (5 bases). The length of the CDR3 is 14 residues. With 3 bases removed from V and 1 base from J, the gap between germline ends came to 8 bases. Germline V gene data show CDR1 as SGHRS and CDR2 as YFSETQ. Written as DNA, the CDR3 is TGCGCCAGCAGCTCGGACTGGTCCTACAATGAGCAGTTCTTC. Residues: CASSSDWSYNEQFF.

The chain couples TRBV7-2 to TRBJ2-3, with a weak D call TRBD2 (5 bases). CDR3 length: 13 residues. V lost 8 bases, J lost 2 bases, and 11 bases lay in between. The germline V gene has CDR1 SGHTA and CDR2 FQGNSA. CDR3 sequence reads: CASGRGSTDTQYF. In DNA, the CDR3 is TGTGCCAGCGGGCGAGGGTCCACAGATACGCAGTATTTT.

This sequence joins TRBV19 and TRBJ2-1; 8 bases align to TRBD2. V shed 6 bases and J 7 bases; nucleotides not matched to a gene: 11. Germline V gene lookup returns CDR1 LNHDA and CDR2 SQIVND (reference sequence). This CDR3 is 15 amino acids long. CDR3 sequence reads: CASRLVTSGRNEQFF. The CDR3 nucleotides read TGTGCCAGTAGGCTCGTAACTAGCGGAAGGAATGAGCAGTTCTTC. The full variable domain, its missing parts supplied by reference TRBV19 and TRBJ2-1, is DGGITQSPKYLFRKEGQNVTLSCEQNLNHDAMYWYRQDPGQGLRLIYYSQIVNDFQKGDIAEGYSVSREKKESFPLTVTSAQKNPTAFYLCASRLVTSGRNEQFFGPGTRLTVL.

DNA for the CDR3: TGTGCCAGCAGCCTATTGTCGAACTATGGCTACACCTTC. This encodes CASSLLSNYGYTF. This sequence joins TRBV5-6 and TRBJ1-2; unclear D gene. The CDR3 totals 13 residues. Trimming took 4 bases from V and 2 from J, leaving 9 bases between them. The germline V gene encodes CDR1 SGHDT and CDR2 YYEEEE.

This chain joins TRBV19 and TRBJ1-1; D gene unclear. The germline V and J ends were trimmed by 7 bases and 3 bases, with 6 bases remaining between them. The CDR3 extends over 11 amino acids. CDR1 is LNHDA, CDR2 SQIVND, per germline (reference sequence). The CDR3 reads CASKQDTEAFF. In DNA, the CDR3 is TGTGCCAGTAAACAAGACACTGAAGCTTTCTTT.

The chain employs TRBV5-1 and TRBJ2-7; 7 nucleotides agree with TRBD1. The CDR3 contains 13 residues. The germline CDR1 and CDR2 sequences are SGHRS and YFSETQ. Germline trimming cut 1 base from V and 3 bases from J; bases unmatched to any gene: 1. The CDR3, as DNA: TGCGCCAGCAGCTTGTCAGGGGGCTACGAGCAGTACTTC. Its translation is CASSLSGGYEQYF. The full variable domain, its missing parts supplied by reference TRBV5-1 and TRBJ2-7, is KAGVTQTPRYLIKTRGQQVTLSCSPISGHRSVSWYQQTPGQGLQFLFEYFSETQRNKGNFPGRFSGRQFSNSRSEMNVSTLELGDSALYLCASSLSGGYEQYFGPGTRLTVT.

This chain joins TRBV2 and TRBJ2-5; TRBD2 is a possible D gene (5 bases). CDR1 is SNHLY and CDR2 is FYNNEI in the germline V gene. This CDR3 region has 15 residues. Trimming shortened V by 6 bases and J by 4 bases, and 18 bases separated the two germline ends. Written as DNA, the CDR3 is TGTGCCAGCAGAGCTAAAACCGGGGTTGGAGAGACCCAGTACTTC. Protein product: CASRAKTGVGETQYF.

The chain combines TRBV6-5 with TRBJ1-1; TRBD1 agrees at 12 bases. J was trimmed by 1 base and V by 5 bases; bases with no gene match: 2. The CDR3 contains 15 residues. CDR1 and CDR2 from the germline V gene are MNHEY and SVGAGI. The CDR3 DNA reads TGTGCCAGCAGTGCGGGACAGGGGGCGAACACTGAAGCTTTCTTT. Residues: CASSAGQGANTEAFF.

The chain recombines TRBV19 with TRBJ1-2, with no clear D. The CDR3 contains 15 residues. Germline V gene sequence: CDR1 LNHDA, CDR2 SQIVND (reference sequence). The ends were cut back, 5 bases at V and 5 bases at J, with 18 bases in the middle. The CDR3 coding sequence is TGTGCCAGTAGTCTGGGGAGGGCCGAGGGTTATGGCTACACCTTC. It codes for CASSLGRAEGYGYTF.

This clone was seen a few times. V is TRBV25-1 and J is TRBJ1-2, with D unresolved. This CDR3 spans 14 amino acids. V was pared by 0 bases and J by 5 bases, with 10 bases between. CDR1 is MGHDK and CDR2 is SYGVNS in the germline V gene. CDR3 region: CASSEYPLGYGYTF. The DNA for the CDR3 is TGTGCCAGCAGTGAATACCCCCTCGGGTATGGCTACACCTTC.

V gene TRBV9 combines with J gene TRBJ2-5; 7 bases agree with TRBD2. V gave up 4 bases and J gave up 5 bases; unmatched junction bases: 5. From germline, CDR1 is SGDLS and CDR2 YYNGEE. There are 13 residues in the CDR3. CDR3 coding DNA: TGTGCCAGCAGCTCTGAAGCGGGGGAGACCCAGTACTTC. The encoded protein is CASSSEAGETQYF.

This clone was recorded once. The rearrangement links TRBV7-9 to TRBJ2-5; TRBD1 might be the D (5 bases). The length of the CDR3 is 14 residues. Deletions cut 5 bases from V and 2 bases from J, with 12 bases between. The V gene's germline CDR1 is SEHNR and CDR2 FQNEAQ (reference sequence). The CDR3 sequence: CASSLRQGQETQYF. CDR3 sequence (DNA): TGTGCCAGCAGCCTCCGGCAGGGTCAAGAGACCCAGTACTTC.

The rearrangement joins TRBV4-2 to TRBJ2-2; 7 bases match TRBD2. The CDR3 spans 16 residues. Germline trimming cut 1 base from V and 8 bases from J; bases unmatched to any gene: 10. The germline CDR1 and CDR2 sequences are LGHNA and YNFKEQ. In DNA form, the CDR3 reads TGTGCCAGCAGCCAAGGTCAAGCGGGGAGCGGGGGGGAGCTGTTTTTT. Amino acids: CASSQGQAGSGGELFF.

V is TRBV5-1 and J is TRBJ2-7; 12 bases agree with TRBD1. The junction had 1 base not matched to a gene; V was cut back by 0 bases and J by 3 bases. The germline V gene has CDR1 SGHRS and CDR2 YFSETQ. The CDR3 contains 15 residues. The CDR3 bases are TGCGCCAGCAGCTTGGGGGACAGGGGGCTCTACGAGCAGTACTTC. Its protein product is CASSLGDRGLYEQYF.

The chain recombines TRBV14 with TRBJ1-2; D is unclear. Germline CDR1 is SGHDN and CDR2 is FVKESK. V lost 0 bases and J lost 5, with 10 bases in between. The CDR3 sequence is 14 residues long. CDR3: CASSQDHRIYGYTF. CDR3 DNA sequence: TGTGCCAGCAGCCAAGATCACAGAATATATGGCTACACCTTC.

This rearrangement joins TRBV2 to TRBJ2-7; possibly TRBD2 for D (7 bases). This CDR3 contains 12 residues. V lost 4 bases, J lost 7 bases, and 11 bases lay in between. Germline V gene data show CDR1 as SNHLY and CDR2 as FYNNEI. The CDR3 nucleotides read TGTGCCAGCAGTGTGGGGGGGCTTGAGCAGTACTTC. It specifies CASSVGGLEQYF.

The chain has TRBV27 and TRBJ1-6; maybe TRBD1 (6 bases). Trimming stripped 0 bases from V and 7 bases from J, with 13 bases between. Germline V gene lookup returns CDR1 MNHEY and CDR2 SMNVEV (reference sequence). The CDR3 has 16 residues. The CDR3 here is CASSLSRTAPNSPLHF. CDR3 coding DNA: TGTGCCAGCAGTTTATCACGGACAGCCCCGAATTCACCCCTCCACTTT.

The gene calls are TRBV4-1 and TRBJ2-2; TRBD1 agrees at 7 bases. Germline CDR1 reads MGHRA; CDR2 reads YSYEKL. V lost 4 bases and J lost 2; bases outside the gene matches: 13. The CDR3 extends over 18 amino acids. The CDR3 DNA reads as TGCGCCAGCAGCCCGGCCAACACAGGGGCTCAAAACACCGGGGAGCTGTTTTTT. It translates to CASSPANTGAQNTGELFF.

The J gene is TRBJ2-5, the V gene TRBV5-4, with a weak D call TRBD1 (5 bases). V gave up 4 bases and J gave up 1 base, with 8 bases separating them. CDR1 and CDR2 (germline): SGHNT, YYREEE (reference sequence). The CDR3 totals 13 residues. This CDR3 reads CASSPGPQETQYF. CDR3 bases: TGTGCCAGCAGCCCAGGGCCCCAAGAGACCCAGTACTTC.